A single sample is the source of the 22 T cell receptor beta chains below, sequenced in a study of patients and donors after allogeneic stem cell transplantation. A single record per CDR3 protein comes from TCRdb applying MiXCR to the RT-PCR reads. The data contain over 200,000 distinct CDR3 sequences, about 38% of them singletons. The sample was blood, either unsorted or a sorted T cell fraction (not recorded which). The origin of the receptors is a human donor who was either an allogeneic HSCT recipient or a stem cell or donor lymphocyte infusion donor (not recorded which). It is not recorded whose cells these are; they may come from a transplant donor.

This clonotype was counted a few times. The chain recombines TRBV3-1 with TRBJ1-1, with D perhaps TRBD1 (6 bases). Germline V gene lookup returns CDR1 LGHDT and CDR2 YNNKEL (reference sequence). The CDR3 extends over 13 amino acids. Trimming removed 6 bases from V and 6 bases from J, with 14 bases in between. The CDR3: CASSPRQAAEAFF. CDR3 nucleotides: TGTGCCAGCAGTCCGCGACAGGCTGCTGAAGCTTTCTTT.

The chain couples TRBV5-1 to TRBJ2-3, with D perhaps TRBD1 (6 bases). The CDR3 length is 16 residues. Germline loops: CDR1 SGHRS, CDR2 YFSETQ. Trimming pared 3 bases from V and 4 bases from J, leaving 18 bases between. DNA of the CDR3: TGCGCCAGCAGCTCCCGGGGCAGGGGAAGCCCAGATACGCAGTATTTT. This gives the protein CASSSRGRGSPDTQYF.

CDR3 protein: CASSERVYEQYF. The CDR3 region has the DNA TGTGCCAGCAGCGAGAGGGTTTACGAGCAGTACTTC. The rearrangement links TRBV2 to TRBJ2-7; tentative D call: TRBD2 (5 bases). Per germline, CDR1 SNHLY and CDR2 FYNNEI. The CDR3 length is 12 residues. Trimming removed 6 bases at V and 4 bases at J, with 10 bases between. Filled out from reference TRBV2 and TRBJ2-7, the complete variable domain reads EPEVTQTPSHQVTQMGQEVILRCVPISNHLYFYWYRQILGQKVEFLVSFYNNEISEKSEIFDDQFSVERPDGSNFTLKIRSTKLEDSAMYFCASSERVYEQYFGPGTRLTVT.

The chain combines TRBV7-2 with TRBJ2-5; 8 positions match TRBD1. The CDR3 contains 14 residues. Germline trimming cut 3 bases from V and 5 bases from J; bases unmatched to any gene: 5. Germline assignment: CDR1 SGHTA and CDR2 FQGNSA. CDR3 residues: CASSFQGARETQYF. The CDR3 nucleotides read TGTGCCAGCAGCTTCCAGGGGGCGAGGGAGACCCAGTACTTC.

CDR3 sequence (DNA): TGTGCCAGCAGCCACGAGCGGGGAAGGCGGGCACCCCTCCACTTT. Residues: CASSHERGRRAPLHF. The gene calls are TRBV4-2 and TRBJ1-6; no firm D call. The germline gives CDR1 LGHNA, CDR2 YNFKEQ. V shed 3 bases and J shed 11 bases, with 17 bases lying between them. The CDR3 has 15 amino acids.

On this clonotype: One junction end disagrees with the germline gene, perhaps due to a read error. The genes are TRBV6-5 and TRBJ1-1, with D perhaps matching TRBD1 (6 bases). This CDR3 spans 12 amino acids. CDR1 is MNHEY and CDR2 is SVGAGI in the germline V gene. The CDR3 sequence is CASSGRGSEAFF. The CDR3 bases are TGTGCCAGCAGTGGCAGGGGTTCTGAAGCCTTCTTT.

The chain links TRBV6-4 to TRBJ2-1, with 9 bases identical to TRBD2. Per the germline V gene, CDR1 is MRHNA and CDR2 is SNTAGT. The trim removed 2 bases at V and 4 bases at J, leaving 3 bases unmatched. The CDR3 covers 15 residues. The CDR3 nucleotides are TGTGCCAGCAGTGACGAAGCGGGGGGTTACAATGAGCAGTTCTTC. Its translation: CASSDEAGGYNEQFF.

The rearrangement links TRBV10-3 to TRBJ2-2; TRBD1 is a possible D gene (6 bases). The CDR3 totals 16 residues. Germline assignment: CDR1 ENHRY and CDR2 SYGVKD. Trimming left V 4 bases short and J 0 bases short, with 12 bases between. The CDR3 DNA sequence: TGTGCCATCAGTGTCTGGACAGATCCGAACACCGGGGAGCTGTTTTTT. Its protein is CAISVWTDPNTGELFF.

The rearrangement links TRBV20-1 to TRBJ1-1; perhaps TRBD1 as D (5 bases). V gave up 5 bases and J gave up 0 bases, with 10 bases separating them. Germline V gene lookup returns CDR1 DFQATT and CDR2 SNEGSKA (reference sequence). The CDR3 has 13 amino acids. CDR3 nucleotides: TGCAGTGCTCAAGGGGAGGTGAACACTGAAGCTTTCTTT. This gives the protein CSAQGEVNTEAFF.

This clonotype has a handful of counts. The CDR3 protein is CAISESSPGRPGIYGYTF. CDR3 DNA: TGTGCCATCAGTGAGTCGAGCCCAGGGCGTCCGGGCATCTATGGCTACACCTTC. The chain recombines TRBV10-3 with TRBJ1-2; possibly TRBD1 for D (5 bases). CDR1 and CDR2 (germline): ENHRY, SYGVKD. V lost 0 bases to trimming and J lost 4 bases, with 21 bases between them. The CDR3 sequence is 18 residues long.

V and J are TRBV15 and TRBJ2-3; D possibly corresponds to TRBD1 (5 bases). Germline lookup yields CDR1 LNHNV and CDR2 YYDKDF (reference sequence). The ends were cut back, 0 bases at V and 4 bases at J, with 14 bases in the middle. The CDR3 extends over 16 amino acids. The CDR3, as DNA: TGTGCCACCAGCAGAGATAAGGGGCTCGGCGCAGATACGCAGTATTTT. Translating gives CATSRDKGLGADTQYF.

The V gene is TRBV7-9, the J gene TRBJ2-7; unclear D gene. The length of the CDR3 is 13 residues. CDR1 SEHNR and CDR2 FQNEAQ come from the germline V gene (reference sequence). V lost 3 bases, J lost 1 base, and 7 bases lay in between. The CDR3 DNA follows: TGTGCCAGCAGCTTTATGGATTCCTACGAGCAGTACTTC. Translated: CASSFMDSYEQYF.

The chain carries TRBV29-1 and TRBJ2-1; D remains unclear. Germline V gene lookup returns CDR1 SQVTM and CDR2 ANQGSEA. Trimming cost V 4 bases and J 1 base, with 11 bases left between them. There are 14 residues in the CDR3. The CDR3: CSVVRRASYNEQFF. The DNA for the CDR3 is TGCAGCGTTGTCAGGCGAGCTTCCTACAATGAGCAGTTCTTC.

This chain uses TRBV9 with TRBJ2-1; the D call may be TRBD1 or TRBD2 (5 bases each). The germline CDR1 and CDR2 sequences are SGDLS and YYNGEE. Trimming took off 6 bases at V and 3 bases at J, with 13 bases between the two ends. This CDR3 comprises 14 residues. CDR3 in amino acids: CASNGTENYNEQFF. The CDR3 DNA follows: TGTGCCAGCAACGGGACGGAGAACTACAATGAGCAGTTCTTC.

This clonotype came up a few times. CDR3 loop: CSVASGWNGYTF. CDR3 nucleotide sequence: TGCAGCGTTGCATCGGGGTGGAATGGCTACACCTTC. The genes are TRBV29-1 and TRBJ1-2, with D unresolved. Trimming removed 4 bases from V and 6 bases from J, with 12 bases in between. The CDR3 has 12 amino acids. Germline V gene data show CDR1 as SQVTM and CDR2 as ANQGSEA.

For the CDR3, the DNA is TGTGCCAGCTCACCAGTACCCGACAGGGGCAGAGGAAACACCATATATTTT. Translating it yields CASSPVPDRGRGNTIYF. The V call is TRBV18, the J call TRBJ1-3; 8 nucleotides line up with TRBD1. With V trimmed by 2 bases and J by 4 bases, 10 bases remained unmatched. The CDR3 totals 17 residues. CDR1 is KGHSH and CDR2 is LQKENI in the germline V gene. Looking up the rest from reference TRBV18 and TRBJ1-3 gives the full variable domain: NAGVMQNPRHLVRRRGQEARLRCSPMKGHSHVYWYRQLPEEGLKFMVYLQKENIIDESGMPKERFSAEFPKEGPSILRIQQVVRGDSAAYFCASSPVPDRGRGNTIYFGEGSWLTVV.

The table lists this clonotype with a few counts. The gene calls are TRBV21-1 and TRBJ1-1; the table's D call, TRBD1, has no DNA check behind it. TRBV21-1 is described as a pseudogene. This CDR3 has 15 amino acids. This chain's CDR3 is CASSKWGQMNTEAFF. The CDR3 DNA follows: TGTGCCAGCAGCAAATGGGGACAGATGAACACTGAAGCTTTCTTT.

The chain recombines TRBV27 with TRBJ2-2; D remains unclear. The germline gives CDR1 MNHEY, CDR2 SMNVEV (reference sequence). Trimming removed 5 bases from V and 1 base from J, with 8 bases in between. The length of the CDR3 is 14 residues. CDR3 DNA sequence: TGTGCCAGCAGTCGCAATCGGAACACCGGGGAGCTGTTTTTT. This codes for CASSRNRNTGELFF.

The CDR3 here is CASSERWSRTNEKLFF. Written as DNA, the CDR3 is TGTGCCAGCAGTGAAAGGTGGAGCAGAACTAATGAAAAACTGTTTTTT. The V gene is TRBV2, the J gene TRBJ1-4, with no clear D. This CDR3 spans 16 amino acids. The germline V gene has CDR1 SNHLY and CDR2 FYNNEI. V lost 2 bases and J lost 1, with 11 bases in between.

The sample holds a few counts of this clonotype. This rearrangement joins TRBV7-2 to TRBJ1-1; TRBD1 aligns across 8 bases. This CDR3 spans 14 amino acids. Germline CDR1 is SGHTA and CDR2 is FQGNSA. After removal of 5 bases from V and 1 base from J, the junction contained 3 bases not matched to a gene. The CDR3 loop reads CASSKGQGNTEAFF. The CDR3 DNA reads as TGTGCCAGCAGCAAAGGACAGGGGAACACTGAAGCTTTCTTT. Variable domain in full (rest from reference TRBV7-2 and TRBJ1-1): GAGVSQSPSNKVTEKGKDVELRCDPISGHTALYWYRQSLGQGLEFLIYFQGNSAPDKSGLPSDRFSAERTGGSVSTLTIQRTQQEDSAVYLCASSKGQGNTEAFFGQGTRLTVV.

The gene calls are TRBV5-6 and TRBJ2-1; D is perhaps TRBD2 (6 bases). This CDR3 is built from 14 residues. V shed 3 bases and J shed 2 bases, with 9 bases lying between them. Germline CDR1 reads SGHDT; CDR2 reads YYEEEE. In DNA form, the CDR3 reads TGTGCCAGCAGCTACGGGGGTCCCTACAATGAGCAGTTCTTC. Translated, it gives CASSYGGPYNEQFF.

The chain uses TRBV9 and TRBJ1-3; no clear D gene. The length of the CDR3 is 15 residues. CDR1 SGDLS and CDR2 YYNGEE come from the germline V gene. Trimming shortened V by 1 base and J by 3 bases, and 11 bases separated the two germline ends. The CDR3 reads CASSVLQDGGNTIYF. The CDR3 nucleotides are TGTGCCAGCAGCGTACTCCAGGACGGTGGAAACACCATATATTTT.